This passage covers 24 T cell receptor beta chains from one sample sequenced in a study of blood T cell repertoires in COVID-19. Profiling relied on immunoSEQ multiplex PCR, and the TCRdb table lists in-frame clones only, not all of them. Of about 400,000 clones in the sample, roughly 86% are singletons; the top ten hold about 1.7%. Sequenced input: PBMCs or T cells enriched from blood (not recorded which). The receptors stem from a woman aged 30 to 39 who had recovered from COVID-19.

The V call is TRBV5-1, the J call TRBJ2-1; 9 bases match TRBD2. Germline assignment: CDR1 SGHRS and CDR2 YFSETQ. This CDR3 contains 17 residues. V lost 0 bases, J lost 0 bases, and 4 bases stayed unmatched. The CDR3 nucleotides read TGCGCCAGCAGCTTGGTAGGTAGCGGGAGCTCCTACAATGAGCAGTTCTTC. It translates to CASSLVGSGSSYNEQFF.

This clone occurred once. Written as DNA, the CDR3 is TGTGCCAGCAGTCCAGACACCCTAAATGAAAAACTGTTTTTT. This translates into CASSPDTLNEKLFF. The chain recombines TRBV3-1 (or the pseudogene TRBV3-2) with TRBJ1-4; no firm D call. The CDR3 runs to 14 residues. Germline loops: CDR1 LGHDT, CDR2 YNNKEL (reference sequence). The V end lost 6 bases, the J end lost 5 bases, and 13 bases lay between the germline ends.

The V call is TRBV5-1, the J call TRBJ1-4; D is undetermined. Germline CDR1 SGHRS, CDR2 YFSETQ. The CDR3 consists of 15 residues. Trimming took off 1 base at V and 8 bases at J, with 15 bases between the two ends. The CDR3 DNA reads as TGCGCCAGCAGCTTGTTGGGAGCCGAGGGCGAAAAACTGTTTTTT. This sequence encodes CASSLLGAEGEKLFF.

This clone was picked up a small number of times. This chain links TRBV5-1 with TRBJ2-7; D is uncertain. The germline V gene encodes CDR1 SGHRS and CDR2 YFSETQ. CDR3 length: 15 residues. Trimming stripped 0 bases from V and 7 bases from J, with 17 bases between. CDR3 in amino acids: CASSLDISSPGEQYF. CDR3 bases: TGCGCCAGCAGCTTGGATATTAGTTCCCCGGGTGAGCAGTACTTC.

The rearrangement uses TRBV7-9 and TRBJ2-7; 13 nucleotides match TRBD2. In germline, CDR1 is SEHNR, CDR2 FQNEAQ (reference sequence). The CDR3 covers 15 residues. J was trimmed by 5 bases and V by 1 base; bases with no gene match: 2. CDR3 sequence (DNA): TGTGCCAGCAGCTTAGGAACTAGCGGGAGGGACGAGCAGTACTTC. Protein sequence: CASSLGTSGRDEQYF.

The chain carries TRBV12-3 or TRBV12-4 and TRBJ2-7; D is unclear. Trimming removed 3 bases from V and 3 bases from J, with 9 bases in between. CDR3 size: 13 residues. CDR3 nucleotides: TGTGCCAGCAGTTTCGGGTCGTACTACGAGCAGTACTTC. Residues: CASSFGSYYEQYF.

This clone has a single count. V gene TRBV29-1 combines with J gene TRBJ1-2; 8 nucleotides agree with TRBD1. J was trimmed by 4 bases and V by 6 bases; bases with no gene match: 13. The CDR3 is 15 residues long. Germline V CDR1 and CDR2: SQVTM, ANQGSEA. Here the CDR3 reads CSVEDREALPYGYTF. The CDR3 DNA reads as TGCAGCGTAGAGGACAGGGAAGCCCTCCCCTATGGCTACACCTTC.

This sequence joins TRBV7-8 and TRBJ2-3; possible D gene TRBD1, 5 bases. Germline V lookup: CDR1 SGHVS, CDR2 FQNEAQ. The CDR3 contains 15 residues. V was shortened by 2 bases and J by 0 bases, with 9 bases between the two germline ends. The CDR3 DNA reads as TGTGCCAGCAGCTTATCGGCAGGGAGCACAGATACGCAGTATTTT. Residues: CASSLSAGSTDTQYF.

The CDR3 here is CASSFQGNYGYTF. CDR3 bases: TGTGCCAGCTCATTCCAGGGGAACTATGGCTACACCTTC. The gene calls are TRBV18 and TRBJ1-2; possibly TRBD1 for D (6 bases). V gave up 5 bases and J gave up 2 bases, with 9 bases separating them. The CDR3 runs 13 residues. Germline CDR1 reads KGHSH; CDR2 reads LQKENI.

This CDR3 is CASSEGANTGELFF. The CDR3 coding sequence is TGCGCCAGCAGCGAAGGGGCGAACACCGGGGAGCTGTTTTTT. The gene calls are TRBV5-1 and TRBJ2-2, with D possibly TRBD1 on 5 matching bases. This CDR3 has 14 amino acids. Between the trimmed V and J ends, which lost 4 bases and 0 bases, there was a span of 7 bases. Germline values: CDR1 SGHRS, CDR2 YFSETQ.

CDR3 nucleotide sequence: TGTGCCATCAGTCCTACAGCGGGAGCGAGCACCGGGGAGCTGTTTTTT. This gives the protein CAISPTAGASTGELFF. The chain is built from TRBV10-3 and TRBJ2-2; 8 nucleotides align to TRBD2. CDR3 length: 16 residues. The V gene end was trimmed by 5 bases and the J gene end by 4 bases; junction bases not matched to a gene: 9. CDR1 is ENHRY, CDR2 SYGVKD, per germline.

The J gene is TRBJ1-2, the V gene TRBV3-1 (or the pseudogene TRBV3-2), with D hard to call. Deletions cut 2 bases from V and 7 bases from J, with 14 bases between. The germline V gene has CDR1 LGHDT and CDR2 YNNKEL (reference sequence). This CDR3 has 14 residues. The CDR3 reads CASSQSPVASGYTF. CDR3 bases: TGTGCCAGCAGCCAATCGCCTGTTGCTAGTGGCTACACCTTC.

The chain uses TRBV7-9 and TRBJ2-6, with D uncertain. The length of the CDR3 is 16 residues. The V gene lost 6 bases and the J gene lost 0 bases, with 12 bases spanning the gap. Germline CDR1 is SEHNR and CDR2 is FQNEAQ (reference sequence). This CDR3 is CASSLYTGSGANVLTF. CDR3 sequence (DNA): TGTGCCAGCAGTTTATATACCGGCTCTGGGGCCAACGTCCTGACTTTC.

This chain links TRBV14 with TRBJ1-1; D gene unclear. V was pared by 1 base and J by 10 bases, with 13 bases between. Germline V gives CDR1 SGHDN, CDR2 FVKESK. The CDR3 loop spans 13 amino acids. The CDR3, as DNA: TGTGCCAGCAGCCAAGTGTTCTCATCAGGAGCTTTCTTT. The encoded protein is CASSQVFSSGAFF.

This sequence joins TRBV9 and TRBJ2-5, with 7 positions matching TRBD2. The CDR3 is 15 amino acids. With V trimmed by 0 bases and J by 1 base, 3 bases remained unmatched. The germline CDR1 and CDR2 sequences are SGDLS and YYNGEE. Here the CDR3 reads CASSVVGLTQETQYF. The CDR3 nucleotides read TGTGCCAGCAGCGTAGTGGGACTAACCCAAGAGACCCAGTACTTC. Variable domain in full (rest from reference TRBV9 and TRBJ2-5): DSGVTQTPKHLITATGQRVTLRCSPRSGDLSVYWYQQSLDQGLQFLIQYYNGEERAKGNILERFSAQQFPDLHSELNLSSLELGDSALYFCASSVVGLTQETQYFGPGTRLLVL.

The chain couples TRBV27 to TRBJ2-1, with TRBD1 matching over 7 bases. CDR3 length equals 13 residues. Germline lookup yields CDR1 MNHEY and CDR2 SMNVEV (reference sequence). V shed 3 bases, J shed 16 bases, and the junction held 12 bases outside the gene matches. For the CDR3, the DNA is TGTGCCAGCAGTTTTCATAGTGGACAGGACCCTTTCTTC. It translates to CASSFHSGQDPFF.

The chain combines TRBV15 with TRBJ1-2, with D unresolved. Trimming took off 0 bases at V and 4 bases at J, with 12 bases between the two ends. Germline V gives CDR1 LNHNV, CDR2 YYDKDF (reference sequence). The length of the CDR3 is 15 residues. The CDR3 sequence: CATSRDRRGPYGYTF. The CDR3 DNA follows: TGTGCCACCAGCAGAGATCGCCGTGGGCCCTATGGCTACACCTTC.

The chain recombines TRBV5-4 with TRBJ1-2, with D tentatively TRBD1 (5 bases). V dropped 0 bases and J dropped 0 bases, with 6 bases sitting between them. CDR1 is SGHNT, CDR2 YYREEE, per germline (reference sequence). The CDR3 spans 14 residues. This chain's CDR3 is CASSLEGTNYGYTF. The DNA of the CDR3 is TGTGCCAGCAGCTTGGAGGGGACTAACTATGGCTACACCTTC.

This chain connects TRBV19 to TRBJ2-1; the match to TRBD2 covers 9 bases. Germline-derived CDR1 and CDR2 are LNHDA and SQIVND (reference sequence). The CDR3 spans 13 residues. The V gene end was trimmed by 5 bases and the J gene end by 4 bases; junction bases not matched to a gene: 0. The CDR3 loop is CASSLAGYNEQFF. CDR3 coding DNA: TGTGCCAGTAGTCTAGCGGGGTACAATGAGCAGTTCTTC.

This clone has just one count. This CDR3 is also generated by other DNA sequences in the sample. The chain has TRBV18 and TRBJ2-7; 7 nucleotides line up with TRBD1. V dropped 3 bases and J dropped 0; count of bases not matched to a gene: 2. Germline CDR1 reads KGHSH; CDR2 reads LQKENI. The CDR3 is 14 residues long. CDR3: CASSPDRSSYEQYF. CDR3 DNA: TGTGCCAGCTCACCGGACAGGTCCTCCTACGAGCAGTACTTC.

The V call is TRBV27, the J call TRBJ2-1, with a tentative D call TRBD2 (5 bases). This CDR3 is built from 13 residues. In germline, CDR1 is MNHEY, CDR2 SMNVEV (reference sequence). Trimming stripped 4 bases from V and 11 bases from J, with 15 bases between. The CDR3: CASSSPGRAQQFF. The DNA for the CDR3 is TGTGCCAGCAGTTCCCCCGGGCGGGCCCAGCAGTTCTTC.

The rearrangement joins TRBV7-9 to TRBJ2-1; D may be TRBD1 (6 bases). CDR1 and CDR2 from the germline V gene are SEHNR and FQNEAQ (reference sequence). The CDR3 runs to 15 residues. V dropped 5 bases and J dropped 4 bases, with 15 bases sitting between them. The CDR3 loop reads CASSPKKDSYNEQFF. CDR3 nucleotide sequence: TGTGCCAGCAGCCCCAAGAAGGACAGTTACAATGAGCAGTTCTTC.

This clone was counted a single time. This chain links TRBV2 with TRBJ2-7; weak D call: TRBD2 (6 bases). The V end lost 5 bases, the J end lost 4 bases, and 18 bases lay between the germline ends. CDR1 and CDR2 from the germline V gene are SNHLY and FYNNEI. The CDR3 is 15 residues long. The CDR3 reads CASSFLPGLLYEQYF. The CDR3 bases are TGTGCCAGCAGTTTTCTACCGGGACTGTTGTACGAGCAGTACTTC. The variable domain in full, completed from reference TRBV2 and TRBJ2-7, reads EPEVTQTPSHQVTQMGQEVILRCVPISNHLYFYWYRQILGQKVEFLVSFYNNEISEKSEIFDDQFSVERPDGSNFTLKIRSTKLEDSAMYFCASSFLPGLLYEQYFGPGTRLTVT.

The rearrangement joins TRBV13 to TRBJ1-5, with TRBD1 as a possible D gene (5 bases). This CDR3 has 14 residues. Between the trimmed V and J ends, which lost 0 bases and 8 bases, there was a span of 11 bases. CDR1 and CDR2 from the germline V gene are PRHDT and FYEKMQ (reference sequence). The CDR3 DNA is TGTGCCAGCAGCTTAGGGCAGGGAGGCGAGCCCCAGCATTTT. Protein: CASSLGQGGEPQHF.